This T cell receptor (beta chain) emerged from a study of regulatory T cells in long-lasting Graves disease. The CDR3 runs 18 residues. The germline gives CDR1 MNHEY, CDR2 SMNVEV (reference sequence). Investigators prepared the TCR beta libraries by applying iRepertoire HTBI primers and Arm-PCR of CDR3 regions. Each CDR3 protein is one row after TCRdb ran MiXCR on the multiplex PCR reads. The table records hundreds of thousands of distinct CDR3 sequences, 16% of them present only once. For this clonotype: Being one base from a much bigger clone, this may be a read error.

Time point denoted: newly diagnosed GD, antithyroid drugs for less than 3 months. Extracted PBMC RNA gave rise to the TCR library. These data also featured in a second study, about T cells in Graves' hyperthyroidism and ophthalmopathy.

The sequence was collected from a woman aged 25 to 45 with Graves disease. The chain is built from TRBV27 and TRBJ2-2; D might be TRBD1 or TRBD2, each matching 6 bases. The sample in question was peripheral blood mononuclear cells (PBMCs), obtained at new diagnosis, from a patient treated with antithyroid drugs. The CDR3: CASSFSAGVNSNTGGLFF. The CDR3, as DNA: TGTGCCAGCAGTTTTTCCGCAGGGGTTAATTCGAACACCGGGGGGCTGTTTTTT.